This T cell receptor beta chain was recorded in a study of vaccination and CD4 T cells after COVID-19. Across the study: Collection of post-COVID samples occurred a median around 91 days after diagnosis, spanning a range of 35 to 161.

Researchers used the Oncomine TCR Beta short-read assay to sequence DNA from cultured CD4+ T cells. Cultured CD4+ T cells were the source of extracted genomic DNA. Via MiXCR, TCRdb re-called the PCR reads, giving one row per CDR3 protein. The sample consists of about 15,000 distinct CDR3 sequences, around 53% of them appearing once. Study-level points and caveats: The median count of SARS-CoV-2-reactive clonotypes rose from about 20 to 38, not significantly.

Regarding this clonotype: Its cognate antigen is unknown.

Treatment noted: roughly ten-day PBMC culture with coronavirus spike peptide pools or control peptides (ViraFEST assay). Peptide pools at 9.5 to 10 ug/ml stimulated about 1.8 million PBMCs per well with 10 IU/ml IL-2. The V and J ends lost 5 bases and 8 bases respectively, with 10 bases between them. The CDR3 spans 13 residues. CDR1 and CDR2 (germline): SGHAT, FQNNGV. Sequenced input: CD4+ T cells from blood, cultured in vitro. The V and J genes are TRBV11-2 and TRBJ1-6; D call uncertain. The sequence came from a human donor who had recovered from COVID-19. The CDR3, as DNA: TGTGCCAGCAGCCCCAGCGGGGATTCACCCCTCCACTTT. This sequence encodes CASSPSGDSPLHF.